This is a list of T cell receptor beta chains from one sample in a study of Ad26.COV2.S vaccination and SARS-CoV-2 variants. The method was immunoSEQ multiplex PCR; TCRdb's version includes in-frame clones alone and lacks a portion of them. The data hold over 85,000 clones, with over 70% observed a single time. Source: peripheral blood, taken after recovery from COVID-19. These receptors were obtained from a human donor who had recovered from COVID-19. CDR3s include the opening cysteine and the closing phenylalanine or tryptophan. Fields, in order: J gene, V gene, D gene, CDR3 protein. The D gene is left open where the match is weak.

J: TRBJ2-5
V: TRBV5-6
D: .
CDR3: CASSSGQPQETQYF

J: TRBJ1-2
V: TRBV2
D: TRBD1
CDR3: CASKTGDYGYTF

J: TRBJ1-2
V: TRBV12-3/TRBV12-4
D: TRBD1
CDR3: CASSRGQGGLTTF

J: TRBJ2-2
V: TRBV6-6
D: TRBD1
CDR3: CASNQGAQSGELFF

J: TRBJ1-4
V: TRBV7-7
D: TRBD1
CDR3: CASSLGQGTNEKLFF

J: TRBJ2-3
V: TRBV20-1
D: .
CDR3: CSSSGTDTQYF

J: TRBJ2-3
V: TRBV6-4
D: TRBD2
CDR3: CASSPPGGDTQYF

J: TRBJ2-3
V: TRBV7-2
D: TRBD2
CDR3: CASSLPPLANTQYF

J: TRBJ1-1
V: TRBV19
D: .
CDR3: CASSSRAFMNTEAFF

J: TRBJ1-1
V: TRBV11-2
D: .
CDR3: CASSLDSIGALTEAFF

J: TRBJ1-1
V: TRBV3-1/TRBV3-2
D: .
CDR3: CASSQTIMNTEAFF

J: TRBJ2-7
V: TRBV30
D: TRBD1
CDR3: CAWSVGQGQGQYF

J: TRBJ1-6
V: TRBV5-1
D: .
CDR3: CASRGEDSYNSPLHF

J: TRBJ2-3
V: TRBV2
D: TRBD2
CDR3: CASSEGLAGSFSTDTQYF

J: TRBJ2-6
V: TRBV19
D: TRBD2
CDR3: CASKSGGPIAGANVLTF

J: TRBJ2-7
V: TRBV7-9
D: .
CDR3: CASSLGGYYEQYF

J: TRBJ1-5
V: TRBV10-3
D: .
CDR3: CALRAGPNQPQHF

J: TRBJ2-2
V: TRBV29-1
D: .
CDR3: CSVTGGNGELFF